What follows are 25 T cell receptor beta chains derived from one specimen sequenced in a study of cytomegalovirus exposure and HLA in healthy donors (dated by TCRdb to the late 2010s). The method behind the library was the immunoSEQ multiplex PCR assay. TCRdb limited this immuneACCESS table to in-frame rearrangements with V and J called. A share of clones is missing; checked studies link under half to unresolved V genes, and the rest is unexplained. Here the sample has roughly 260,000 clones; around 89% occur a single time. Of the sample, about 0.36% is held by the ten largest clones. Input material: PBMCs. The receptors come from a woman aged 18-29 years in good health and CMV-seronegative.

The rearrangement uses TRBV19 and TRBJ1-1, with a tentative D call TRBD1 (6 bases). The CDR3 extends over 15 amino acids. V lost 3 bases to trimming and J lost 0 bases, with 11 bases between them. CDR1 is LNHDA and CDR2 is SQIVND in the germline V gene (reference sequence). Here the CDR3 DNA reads TGTGCCAGTAGTATCAAAGGACAGCTGAACACTGAAGCTTTCTTT. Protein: CASSIKGQLNTEAFF. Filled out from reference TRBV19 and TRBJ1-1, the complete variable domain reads DGGITQSPKYLFRKEGQNVTLSCEQNLNHDAMYWYRQDPGQGLRLIYYSQIVNDFQKGDIAEGYSVSREKKESFPLTVTSAQKNPTAFYLCASSIKGQLNTEAFFGQGTRLTVV.

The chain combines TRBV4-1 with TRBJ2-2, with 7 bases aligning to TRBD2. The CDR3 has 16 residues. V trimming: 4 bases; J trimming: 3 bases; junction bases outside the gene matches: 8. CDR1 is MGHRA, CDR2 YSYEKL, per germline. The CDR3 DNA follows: TGCGCCAGCAGCCTAAGGACTAGTTGGGACACCGGGGAGCTGTTTTTT. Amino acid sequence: CASSLRTSWDTGELFF.

DNA for the CDR3: TGTGCCAGCTCACCGGACAGGGGCTCCTTCTATGGCTACACCTTC. It is translated as CASSPDRGSFYGYTF. This chain joins TRBV18 and TRBJ1-2; 9 bases line up with TRBD1. This CDR3 comprises 15 residues. Germline V gene data show CDR1 as KGHSH and CDR2 as LQKENI. V was pared by 3 bases and J by 4 bases, with 6 bases of the junction left unmatched.

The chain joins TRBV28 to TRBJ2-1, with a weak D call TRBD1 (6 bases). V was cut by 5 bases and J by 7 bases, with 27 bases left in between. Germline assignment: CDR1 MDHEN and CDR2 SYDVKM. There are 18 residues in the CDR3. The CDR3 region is CASSRTIRDIFRLNEQFF. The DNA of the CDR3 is TGTGCCAGCAGTCGAACCATTCGGGACATTTTTAGGCTTAATGAGCAGTTCTTC.

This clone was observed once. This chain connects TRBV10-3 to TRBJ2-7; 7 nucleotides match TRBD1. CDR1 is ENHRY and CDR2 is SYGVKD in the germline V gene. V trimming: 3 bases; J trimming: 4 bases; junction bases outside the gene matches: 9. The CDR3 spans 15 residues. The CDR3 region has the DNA TGTGCCATCAGTGATGTCCCACAGGGGCTATACGAGCAGTACGTC. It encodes CAISDVPQGLYEQYV.

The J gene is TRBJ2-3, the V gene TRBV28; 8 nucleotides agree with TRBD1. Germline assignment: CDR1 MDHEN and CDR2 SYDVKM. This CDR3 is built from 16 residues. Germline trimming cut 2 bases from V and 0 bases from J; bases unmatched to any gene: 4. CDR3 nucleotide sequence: TGTGCCAGCAGTTTAGGGACAGGAATTAGCACAGATACGCAGTATTTT. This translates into CASSLGTGISTDTQYF.

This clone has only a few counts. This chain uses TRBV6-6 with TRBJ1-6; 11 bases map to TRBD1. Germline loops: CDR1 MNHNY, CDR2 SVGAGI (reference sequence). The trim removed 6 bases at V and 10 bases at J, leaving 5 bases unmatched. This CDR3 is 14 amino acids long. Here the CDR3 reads CASRRDRGRSPLHF. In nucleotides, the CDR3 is TGTGCCAGCAGACGGGACAGGGGGAGATCACCCCTCCACTTT.

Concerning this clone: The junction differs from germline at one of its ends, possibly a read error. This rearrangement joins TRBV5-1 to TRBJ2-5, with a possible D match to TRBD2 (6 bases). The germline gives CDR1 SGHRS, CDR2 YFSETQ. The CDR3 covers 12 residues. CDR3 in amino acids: CASSSGLGVEDF. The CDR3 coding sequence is TGCGCCAGCAGCTCGGGACTTGGGGTTGAGGACTTC. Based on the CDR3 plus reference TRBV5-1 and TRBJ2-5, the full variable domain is KAGVTQTPRYLIKTRGQQVTLSCSPISGHRSVSWYQQTPGQGLQFLFEYFSETQRNKGNFPGRFSGRQFSNSRSEMNVSTLELGDSALYLCASSSGLGVEDFGPGTRLLVL.

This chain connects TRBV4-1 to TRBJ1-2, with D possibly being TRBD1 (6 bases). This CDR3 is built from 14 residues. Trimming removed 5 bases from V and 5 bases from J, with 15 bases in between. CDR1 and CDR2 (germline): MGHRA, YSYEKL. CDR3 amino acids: CASSLARTEYGYTF. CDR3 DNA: TGCGCCAGCAGCTTGGCCAGGACAGAATATGGCTACACCTTC.

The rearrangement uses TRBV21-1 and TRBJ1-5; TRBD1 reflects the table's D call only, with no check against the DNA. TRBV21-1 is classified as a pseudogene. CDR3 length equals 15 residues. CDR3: CASSRLGRPIQPQHF. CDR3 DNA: TGTGCCAGCAGCAGGTTGGGCAGGCCGATCCAGCCCCAGCATTTT.

Written as DNA, the CDR3 is TGCGCCAGCAGCCTGAGCGCCAGCGCCCTCACTGAAGCTTTCTTT. It codes for CASSLSASALTEAFF. The V gene is TRBV4-1, the J gene TRBJ1-1; D unresolved. The CDR3 is 15 residues long. Germline V gives CDR1 MGHRA, CDR2 YSYEKL. V was clipped by 4 bases and J by 4 bases, with 16 bases between them.

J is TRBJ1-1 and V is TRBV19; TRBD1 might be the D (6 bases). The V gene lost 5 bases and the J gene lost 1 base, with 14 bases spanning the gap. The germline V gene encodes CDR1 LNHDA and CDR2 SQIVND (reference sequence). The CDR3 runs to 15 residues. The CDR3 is CASSSGRGPNTEAFF. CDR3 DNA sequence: TGTGCCAGTAGTTCAGGCAGGGGACCGAACACTGAAGCTTTCTTT. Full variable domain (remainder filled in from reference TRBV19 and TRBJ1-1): DGGITQSPKYLFRKEGQNVTLSCEQNLNHDAMYWYRQDPGQGLRLIYYSQIVNDFQKGDIAEGYSVSREKKESFPLTVTSAQKNPTAFYLCASSSGRGPNTEAFFGQGTRLTVV.

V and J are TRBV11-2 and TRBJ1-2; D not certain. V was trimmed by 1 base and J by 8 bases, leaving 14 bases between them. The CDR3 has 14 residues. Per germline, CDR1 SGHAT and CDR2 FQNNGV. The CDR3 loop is CASSLGAGVGGYTF. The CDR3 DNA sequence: TGTGCCAGCAGCTTAGGGGCCGGGGTAGGCGGCTACACCTTC.

The CDR3 loop is CSVVGGPTEGYTF. The CDR3 coding sequence is TGCAGCGTTGTTGGAGGGCCGACTGAGGGCTACACCTTC. This chain joins TRBV29-1 and TRBJ1-2; D unresolved. The ends were cut back, 4 bases at V and 8 bases at J, with 17 bases in the middle. From germline, CDR1 is SQVTM and CDR2 ANQGSEA. This CDR3 is 13 amino acids long. Looking up the rest from reference TRBV29-1 and TRBJ1-2 gives the full variable domain: SAVISQKPSRDICQRGTSLTIQCQVDSQVTMMFWYRQQPGQSLTLIATANQGSEATYESGFVIDKFPISRPNLTFSTLTVSNMSPEDSSIYLCSVVGGPTEGYTFGSGTRLTVV.

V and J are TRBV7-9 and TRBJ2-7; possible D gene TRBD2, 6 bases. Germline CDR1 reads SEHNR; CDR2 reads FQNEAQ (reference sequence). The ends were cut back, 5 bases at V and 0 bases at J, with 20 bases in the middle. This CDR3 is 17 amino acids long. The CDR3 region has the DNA TGTGCCAGCAGCCAAGGGGCCGGGGGTCCTAGCTCCTACGAGCAGTACGTC. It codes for CASSQGAGGPSSYEQYV.

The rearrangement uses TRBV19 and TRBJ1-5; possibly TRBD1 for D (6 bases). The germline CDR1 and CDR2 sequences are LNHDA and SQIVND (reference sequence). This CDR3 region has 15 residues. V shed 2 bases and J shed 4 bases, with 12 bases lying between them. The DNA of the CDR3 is TGTGCCAGTAGTATATATGTTAGGGGGAATCAGCCCCAGCATTTT. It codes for CASSIYVRGNQPQHF.

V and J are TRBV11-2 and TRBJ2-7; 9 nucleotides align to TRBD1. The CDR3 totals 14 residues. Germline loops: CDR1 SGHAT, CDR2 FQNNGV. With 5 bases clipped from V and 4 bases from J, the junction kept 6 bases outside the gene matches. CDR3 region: CASSNWDRAYEQYF. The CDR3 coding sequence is TGTGCCAGCAGCAATTGGGACAGGGCGTACGAGCAGTACTTC. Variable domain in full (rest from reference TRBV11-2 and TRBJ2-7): EAGVAQSPRYKIIEKRQSVAFWCNPISGHATLYWYQQILGQGPKLLIQFQNNGVVDDSQLPKDRFSAERLKGVDSTLKIQPAKLEDSAVYLCASSNWDRAYEQYFGPGTRLTVT.

The CDR3 spells CASSLDRDTEAFF. CDR3 coding DNA: TGTGCCAGCAGCTTAGATCGGGACACTGAAGCTTTCTTT. The genes are TRBV5-6 and TRBJ1-1; D not certain. This CDR3 has 13 residues. With 2 bases removed from V and 3 bases from J, the gap between germline ends came to 8 bases. Looked up from germline, CDR1 is SGHDT and CDR2 is YYEEEE.

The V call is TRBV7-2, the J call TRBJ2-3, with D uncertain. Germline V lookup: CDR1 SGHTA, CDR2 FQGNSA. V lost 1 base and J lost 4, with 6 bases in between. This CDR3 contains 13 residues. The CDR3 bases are TGTGCCAGCAGCTTAGGAGGCGCAGATACGCAGTATTTT. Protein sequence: CASSLGGADTQYF.

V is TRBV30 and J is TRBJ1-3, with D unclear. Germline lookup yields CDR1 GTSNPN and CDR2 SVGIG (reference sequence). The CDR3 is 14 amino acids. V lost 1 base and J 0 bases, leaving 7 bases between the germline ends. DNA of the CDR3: TGTGCCTGGAGTGACGGTCCCTCTGGAAACACCATATATTTT. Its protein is CAWSDGPSGNTIYF.

CDR3 amino acids: CASSRPTENTEAFF. Written as DNA, the CDR3 is TGTGCCAGCTCCCGCCCGACAGAGAACACTGAAGCTTTCTTT. J is TRBJ1-1 and V is TRBV18; weak D call: TRBD1 (5 bases). The CDR3 runs 14 residues. From germline, CDR1 is KGHSH and CDR2 LQKENI. Trimming pared 6 bases from V and 1 base from J, leaving 12 bases between. The whole variable domain, filled in from reference TRBV18 and TRBJ1-1, reads NAGVMQNPRHLVRRRGQEARLRCSPMKGHSHVYWYRQLPEEGLKFMVYLQKENIIDESGMPKERFSAEFPKEGPSILRIQQVVRGDSAAYFCASSRPTENTEAFFGQGTRLTVV.

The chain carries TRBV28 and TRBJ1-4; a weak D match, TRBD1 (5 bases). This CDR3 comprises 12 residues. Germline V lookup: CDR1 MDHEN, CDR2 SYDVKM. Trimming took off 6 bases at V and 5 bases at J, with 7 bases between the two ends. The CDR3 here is CASRAGNEKLFF. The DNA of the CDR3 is TGTGCCAGCAGAGCAGGGAATGAAAAACTGTTTTTT.

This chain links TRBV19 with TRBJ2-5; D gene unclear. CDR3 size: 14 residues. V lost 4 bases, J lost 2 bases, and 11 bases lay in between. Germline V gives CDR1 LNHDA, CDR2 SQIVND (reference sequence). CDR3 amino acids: CASSSWSVQETQYF. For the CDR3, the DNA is TGTGCCAGTAGTAGTTGGTCGGTACAAGAGACCCAGTACTTC.

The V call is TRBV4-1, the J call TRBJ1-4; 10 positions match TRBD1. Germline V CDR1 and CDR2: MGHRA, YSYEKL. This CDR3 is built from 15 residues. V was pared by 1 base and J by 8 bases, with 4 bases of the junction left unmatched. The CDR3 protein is CASSQVGQGVEKLFF. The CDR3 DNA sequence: TGCGCCAGCAGCCAAGTTGGACAGGGGGTGGAAAAACTGTTTTTT.

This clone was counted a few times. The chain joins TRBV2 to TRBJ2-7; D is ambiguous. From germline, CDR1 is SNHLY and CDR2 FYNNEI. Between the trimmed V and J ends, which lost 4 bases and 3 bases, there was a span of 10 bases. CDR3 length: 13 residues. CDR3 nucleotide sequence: TGTGCCAGCAGTGTACTGGTTAGCTACGAGCAGTACGTC. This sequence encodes CASSVLVSYEQYV.